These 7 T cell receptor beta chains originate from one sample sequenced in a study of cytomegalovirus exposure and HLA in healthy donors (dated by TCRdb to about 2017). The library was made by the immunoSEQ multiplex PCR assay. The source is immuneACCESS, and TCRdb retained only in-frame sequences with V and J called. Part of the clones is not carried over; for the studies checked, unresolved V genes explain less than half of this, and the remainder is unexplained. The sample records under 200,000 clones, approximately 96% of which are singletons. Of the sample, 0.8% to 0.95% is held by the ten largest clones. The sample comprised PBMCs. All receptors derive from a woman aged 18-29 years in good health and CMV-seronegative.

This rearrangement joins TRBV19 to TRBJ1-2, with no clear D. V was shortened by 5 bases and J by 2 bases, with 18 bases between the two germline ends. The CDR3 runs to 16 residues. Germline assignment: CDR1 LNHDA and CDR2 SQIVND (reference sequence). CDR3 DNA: TGTGCCAGTAGTTCCACCCACCACGGGATCAACTATGGCTACACCTTC. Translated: CASSSTHHGINYGYTF.

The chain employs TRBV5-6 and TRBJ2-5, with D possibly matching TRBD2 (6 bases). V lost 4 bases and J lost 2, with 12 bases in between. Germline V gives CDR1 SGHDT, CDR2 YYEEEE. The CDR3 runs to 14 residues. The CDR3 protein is CASSGPGSQETQYF. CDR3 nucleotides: TGTGCCAGCAGCGGGCCCGGGAGTCAAGAGACCCAGTACTTC.

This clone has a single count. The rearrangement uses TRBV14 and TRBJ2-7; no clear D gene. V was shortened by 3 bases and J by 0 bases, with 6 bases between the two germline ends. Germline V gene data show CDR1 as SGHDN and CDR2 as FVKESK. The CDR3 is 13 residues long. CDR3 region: CASSHSGSYEQYF. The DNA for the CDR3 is TGTGCCAGCAGCCATTCAGGCTCCTACGAGCAGTACTTC.

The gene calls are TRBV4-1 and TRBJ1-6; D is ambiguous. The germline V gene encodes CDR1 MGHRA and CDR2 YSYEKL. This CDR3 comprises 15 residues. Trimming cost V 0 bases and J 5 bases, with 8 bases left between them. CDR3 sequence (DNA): TGCGCCAGCAGCCAAGATGTGCAGAATAATTCACCCCTCCACTTT. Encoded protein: CASSQDVQNNSPLHF.

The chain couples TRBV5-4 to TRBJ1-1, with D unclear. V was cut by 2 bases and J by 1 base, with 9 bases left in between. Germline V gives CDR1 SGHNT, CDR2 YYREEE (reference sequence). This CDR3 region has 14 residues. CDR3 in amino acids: CASSLREANTEAFF. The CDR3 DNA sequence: TGTGCCAGCAGCTTACGAGAGGCGAACACTGAAGCTTTCTTT.

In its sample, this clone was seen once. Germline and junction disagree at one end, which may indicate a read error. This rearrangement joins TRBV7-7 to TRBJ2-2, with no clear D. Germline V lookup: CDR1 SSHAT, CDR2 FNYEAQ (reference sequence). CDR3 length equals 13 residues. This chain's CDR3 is CASSLDSTGELFF. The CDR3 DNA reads TGTGCTAGCAGCTTAGATAGCACCGGGGAGCTGTTTTTT. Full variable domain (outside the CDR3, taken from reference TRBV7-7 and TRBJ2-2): GAGVSQSPRYKVTKRGQDVTLRCDPISSHATLYWYQQALGQGPEFLTYFNYEAQPDKSGLPSDRFSAERPEGSISTLTIQRTEQRDSAMYRCASSLDSTGELFFGEGSRLTVL.

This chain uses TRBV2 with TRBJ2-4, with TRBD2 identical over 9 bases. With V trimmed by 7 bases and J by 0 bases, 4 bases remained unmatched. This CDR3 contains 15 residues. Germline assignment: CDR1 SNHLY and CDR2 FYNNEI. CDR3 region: CASNLAGAAKNIQYF. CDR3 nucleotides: TGTGCCAGCAATTTAGCGGGGGCAGCCAAAAACATTCAGTACTTC.